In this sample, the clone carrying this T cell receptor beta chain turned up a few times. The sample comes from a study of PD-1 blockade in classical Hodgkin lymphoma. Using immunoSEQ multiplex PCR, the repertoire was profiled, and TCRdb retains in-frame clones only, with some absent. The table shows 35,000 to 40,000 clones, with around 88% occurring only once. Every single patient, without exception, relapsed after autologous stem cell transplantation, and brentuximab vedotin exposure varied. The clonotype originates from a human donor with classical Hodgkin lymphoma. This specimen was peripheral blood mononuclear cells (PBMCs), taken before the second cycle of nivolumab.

CDR3 nucleotide sequence: TGTGCCAGCAGTTTAGGGGGACTAGCGGGAAAGTACGAGCAGTACTTC. As protein: CASSLGGLAGKYEQYF. The chain links TRBV28 to TRBJ2-7, with 13 positions matching TRBD2. With V trimmed by 2 bases and J by 4 bases, 5 bases remained unmatched. The CDR3 totals 16 residues. In germline, CDR1 is MDHEN, CDR2 SYDVKM. Full variable domain (outside the CDR3, taken from reference TRBV28 and TRBJ2-7): DVKVTQSSRYLVKRTGEKVFLECVQDMDHENMFWYRQDPGLGLRLIYFSYDVKMKEKGDIPEGYSVSREKKERFSLILESASTNQTSMYLCASSLGGLAGKYEQYFGPGTRLTVT.